The clone carrying this T cell receptor (beta chain) is a singleton in its sample. This entry belongs to a study of cytomegalovirus exposure and HLA in healthy donors. In germline, CDR1 is ENHRY, CDR2 SYGVKD. Trimming removed 0 bases from V and 2 bases from J, with 17 bases in between. CDR3 size: 17 residues. PCR used 60 Vbeta primers and 13 Jbeta primers. The method was immunoSEQ multiplex PCR; TCRdb's version includes in-frame clones alone and lacks a portion of them. The sample records approximately 220,000 clones, nearly 80% being singletons. The chain joins TRBV10-3 to TRBJ2-7, with a tentative D call TRBD2 (6 bases). The sequencing sample was made of PBMCs. The clonotype was recovered from a man aged 18-30 years in good health and CMV-seronegative. CDR3 nucleotides: TGTGCCATCAGTGAGTCGAATTACGGGAGACCAACCTACGAGCAGTACTTC. Amino acid sequence: CAISESNYGRPTYEQYF.